These 32 T cell receptor beta chains came from one sample sequenced in a study of CD8+CD57+ T cells in acquired aplastic anemia (dated by TCRdb to the late 2010s). Instrument used: Illumina HiSeq 2000. Profiling of TCR beta VDJ combinations and CDR3 sequences used genomic DNA as the template. The public reads were quality trimmed at Q25 with fastp and then assembled into clones with MiXCR by TCRdb, keeping productive beta chains. A single entry per CDR3 protein holds the most common genes and DNA from its merged rows. A total of some 180,000 distinct CDR3 sequences appear in this sample, 48% of them only once. Clones ranked in the top ten supply 10% to 15% of the sample. The patients picked for sequencing were ones in whom flow cytometry had shown an expansion of CD8+CD57+ cells. Sequencing was performed on sorted CD4+, CD8+, or CD8+CD57+ T cells (not recorded which) from PBMCs. The source is a human donor with aplastic anemia.

The count of this clonotype is one. At one of its ends the junction is not consistent with the germline gene, which may arise from a read error. The chain combines TRBV7-2 with TRBJ2-1; TRBD1 is a possible D gene (6 bases). The CDR3 extends over 13 amino acids. The V gene's germline CDR1 is SGHTA and CDR2 FQGNSA. CDR3: CASSLVGGPPGIF. The CDR3 nucleotides are TGTGCCAGCAGCTTAGTAGGGGGTCCACCGGGGATCTTC.

This clonotype showed up just a few times. V usage is TRBV7-3 and J usage is TRBJ2-7; D could derive from TRBD1 or TRBD2 (5 bases each). CDR1 is SGHTA, CDR2 FQGTGA, per germline. V gave up 5 bases and J gave up 4 bases, with 12 bases separating them. The CDR3 is 13 amino acids. The CDR3 coding sequence is TGTGCCAGCAGCGGGGGTAGAAGATACGAGCAGTACTTC. As protein: CASSGGRRYEQYF.

The chain uses TRBV6-4 and TRBJ2-5; 8 bases agree with TRBD2. CDR1 MRHNA and CDR2 SNTAGT come from the germline V gene. Trimming removed 0 bases from V and 2 bases from J; junction bases left unmatched: 5. The CDR3 covers 16 residues. The CDR3 DNA reads TGTGCCAGCAGTGACTCCTTAGCGGGGACGCAAGAGACCCAGTACTTC. Protein product: CASSDSLAGTQETQYF.

The chain carries TRBV10-2 and TRBJ2-7, with D perhaps TRBD1 (5 bases). CDR1 is WSHSY, CDR2 SAAADI, per germline. The CDR3 contains 16 residues. The germline V and J ends were trimmed by 2 bases and 4 bases, with 18 bases remaining between them. This chain's CDR3 is CASSENTGKVGYEQYF. As DNA, the CDR3 is TGCGCCAGCAGTGAGAATACAGGAAAGGTTGGGTACGAGCAGTACTTC.

The CDR3 region has the DNA TGTGCCAGCAGCGTAGGGTCCTGGGAGAACACTGAAGCTTTCTTT. Encoded protein: CASSVGSWENTEAFF. The chain has TRBV9 and TRBJ1-1; D is unclear. The germline V gene encodes CDR1 SGDLS and CDR2 YYNGEE. Trimming shortened V by 0 bases and J by 1 base, and 10 bases separated the two germline ends. The CDR3 covers 15 residues.

This rearrangement joins TRBV20-1 to TRBJ1-4, with 10 nucleotides matching TRBD1. CDR1 DFQATT and CDR2 SNEGSKA come from the germline V gene (reference sequence). The CDR3 length is 15 residues. The ends lost 4 bases at V and 7 bases at J; junction bases unmatched: 9. The CDR3 sequence: CSANLMRDRGEKLFF. The DNA of the CDR3 is TGCAGTGCTAACCTGATGAGGGACAGGGGTGAAAAACTGTTTTTT.

A word on this clonotype: This clone may be a read error of a much larger clone one base away. V usage is TRBV6-1 and J usage is TRBJ1-2; TRBD1 aligns across 8 bases. The CDR3 is made up of 11 amino acids. The germline CDR1 and CDR2 sequences are MNHNS and SASEGT. CDR3 loop: CASHRQGPLYF. CDR3 coding DNA: TGTGCCAGCCACCGACAGGGGCCCTTATACTTC.

A few counts support this clonotype. The rearrangement links TRBV10-3 to TRBJ2-7, with 10 bases matching TRBD1. Looked up from germline, CDR1 is ENHRY and CDR2 is SYGVKD. This CDR3 is built from 13 residues. V gave up 6 bases and J gave up 3 bases; unmatched junction bases: 2. CDR3: CAIRGDRGYEQYF. The CDR3 DNA follows: TGTGCCATCAGGGGGGACAGGGGCTACGAGCAGTACTTC.

The sample holds one count of this clonotype. V usage is TRBV11-1 and J usage is TRBJ2-3, with 15 nucleotides matching TRBD2. Germline V CDR1 and CDR2: SGHAT, FQDESV (reference sequence). The CDR3 runs to 19 residues. J was trimmed by 3 bases and V by 4 bases; bases with no gene match: 11. This CDR3 reads CASSWTSGGEKGWTDTQYF. The CDR3 DNA sequence: TGTGCCAGCAGCTGGACTAGCGGGGGGGAGAAGGGCTGGACAGATACGCAGTATTTT.

This clonotype turned up a few times. V gene TRBV24-1 combines with J gene TRBJ2-3; D gene unclear. The V end lost 2 bases, the J end lost 2 bases, and 13 bases lay between the germline ends. The germline V gene has CDR1 KGHDR and CDR2 SFDVKD. The CDR3 length is 16 residues. CDR3 bases: TGTGCCACCAGTGATTCGGACGCGGAGACCACAGATACGCAGTATTTT. Its protein is CATSDSDAETTDTQYF.

This clonotype was picked up many times. V gene TRBV20-1 combines with J gene TRBJ2-3, with D unresolved. CDR1 is DFQATT, CDR2 SNEGSKA, per germline (reference sequence). This CDR3 has 11 amino acids. V dropped 4 bases and J dropped 4 bases, with 6 bases sitting between them. CDR3 amino acids: CSAIFADTQYF. DNA of the CDR3: TGCAGTGCTATATTCGCAGATACGCAGTATTTT.

This clonotype was seen ten or more times. The chain carries TRBV5-1 and TRBJ2-3, with D possibly being TRBD1 or TRBD2 (5 bases each). The CDR3 is made up of 17 amino acids. V lost 5 bases and J lost 0, with 19 bases in between. The germline gives CDR1 SGHRS, CDR2 YFSETQ. The CDR3 region has the DNA TGCGCCAGCAGTACCCTGCCGGGACGAGGAAGCACAGATACGCAGTATTTT. Translating gives CASSTLPGRGSTDTQYF. Full variable domain (outside the CDR3, taken from reference TRBV5-1 and TRBJ2-3): KAGVTQTPRYLIKTRGQQVTLSCSPISGHRSVSWYQQTPGQGLQFLFEYFSETQRNKGNFPGRFSGRQFSNSRSEMNVSTLELGDSALYLCASSTLPGRGSTDTQYFGPGTRLTVL.

The chain has TRBV2 and TRBJ1-1, with D possibly being TRBD1 (5 bases). The V gene lost 6 bases and the J gene lost 7 bases, with 12 bases spanning the gap. Germline loops: CDR1 SNHLY, CDR2 FYNNEI. The CDR3 covers 12 residues. The CDR3 nucleotides are TGTGCCAGCAGCCAACAGGCAGATGAAGCTTTCTTT. As protein: CASSQQADEAFF.

This clonotype was seen a handful of times. The rearrangement uses TRBV7-9 and TRBJ2-7; D not certain. This CDR3 contains 12 residues. The germline CDR1 and CDR2 sequences are SEHNR and FQNEAQ (reference sequence). V was trimmed by 4 bases and J by 7 bases, leaving 11 bases between them. CDR3 residues: CASSSAPAEQYF. In DNA, the CDR3 is TGTGCCAGCAGCTCCGCCCCGGCTGAGCAGTACTTC.

This clonotype was picked up many times. The CDR3 region has the DNA TGCGCCAGCAGCCCTGGGGTGGGCTACACCTTC. It is translated as CASSPGVGYTF. The V and J genes are TRBV4-1 and TRBJ1-2; D not resolved. Per germline, CDR1 MGHRA and CDR2 YSYEKL. The V and J ends lost 4 bases and 8 bases respectively, with 8 bases between them. The CDR3 covers 11 residues.

The chain employs TRBV12-3 or TRBV12-4 and TRBJ1-5, with 7 bases aligning to TRBD1. The CDR3 spans 13 residues. Trimming cost V 3 bases and J 7 bases; bases outside gene matches: 3. CDR3 sequence: CASSLLQGQPQHF. The CDR3 bases are TGTGCCAGCAGTTTGCTACAGGGGCAGCCCCAGCATTTT.

V usage is TRBV2 and J usage is TRBJ1-2; D possibly corresponds to TRBD1 (5 bases). The V end lost 6 bases, the J end lost 0 bases, and 11 bases lay between the germline ends. Germline assignment: CDR1 SNHLY and CDR2 FYNNEI. This CDR3 spans 14 amino acids. CDR3 in DNA: TGTGCCAGCAGCGTCGCACAGGCTAACTATGGCTACACCTTC. Protein: CASSVAQANYGYTF.

The J gene is TRBJ2-1, the V gene TRBV11-2, with 10 positions matching TRBD2. The CDR3 is 16 residues long. Trimming removed 5 bases from V and 4 bases from J; junction bases left unmatched: 8. Looked up from germline, CDR1 is SGHAT and CDR2 is FQNNGV. The CDR3 region has the DNA TGTGCCAGCAGCAGACAAGCGGGGGGGCCTTACAATGAGCAGTTCTTC. The encoded protein is CASSRQAGGPYNEQFF.

Written as DNA, the CDR3 is TGTGCCAGCAGCCCTACGAAACTAGCGGGGGGGCCGGATACGCAGTATTTT. It is translated as CASSPTKLAGGPDTQYF. The rearrangement uses TRBV11-1 and TRBJ2-3; 13 bases are shared with TRBD2. The junction had 11 bases not matched to a gene; V was cut back by 5 bases and J by 6 bases. CDR3 length equals 17 residues. Germline lookup yields CDR1 SGHAT and CDR2 FQDESV (reference sequence).

Turning to this clonotype: A read error may be the cause here, since a much bigger clone is one base away. This CDR3 fails to terminate in the conserved phenylalanine or tryptophan, so it likely reflects a read error. V is TRBV5-6 and J is TRBJ1-4; 7 positions agree with TRBD1. Losses at the gene ends were 2 bases for V and 3 bases for J; bases not matched to a gene: 10. The CDR3 is 17 amino acids. Germline values: CDR1 SGHDT, CDR2 YYEEEE. Here the CDR3 reads CASSLSPAGTANEKLFS. CDR3 sequence (DNA): TGTGCCAGCAGCTTAAGTCCCGCCGGGACAGCTAATGAAAAACTGTTTTCT.

The J gene is TRBJ2-5, the V gene TRBV7-2; the D gene is possibly TRBD1 (6 bases). There are 13 residues in the CDR3. V gave up 5 bases and J gave up 5 bases, with 12 bases separating them. Germline CDR1 and CDR2: SGHTA and FQGNSA. The CDR3 here is CASSPQGPETQYF. CDR3 DNA: TGTGCCAGCAGCCCACAGGGCCCGGAGACCCAGTACTTC.

The chain couples TRBV7-9 to TRBJ2-3; possibly TRBD1 or TRBD2 for D (6 bases each). Germline CDR1 SEHNR, CDR2 FQNEAQ (reference sequence). This CDR3 has 13 amino acids. The V gene lost 7 bases and the J gene lost 5 bases, with 13 bases spanning the gap. The DNA for the CDR3 is TGTGCCAGCACCACAGGGACTGTAGATACGCAGTATTTT. It translates to CASTTGTVDTQYF.

This clonotype came up many times. V usage is TRBV7-3 and J usage is TRBJ2-1; D is ambiguous. The CDR3 extends over 13 amino acids. Germline CDR1 reads SGHTA; CDR2 reads FQGTGA. Trimming pared 5 bases from V and 7 bases from J, leaving 12 bases between. The CDR3 loop reads CASSPAAGNEQFF. CDR3 DNA sequence: TGTGCCAGCAGCCCGGCCGCCGGGAATGAGCAGTTCTTC. The variable domain in full, completed from reference TRBV7-3 and TRBJ2-1, reads GAGVSQTPSNKVTEKGKYVELRCDPISGHTALYWYRQSLGQGPEFLIYFQGTGAADDSGLPNDRFFAVRPEGSVSTLKIQRTERGDSAVYLCASSPAAGNEQFFGPGTRLTVL.

This clonotype was observed at least ten times. The genes are TRBV6-1 and TRBJ1-3; D unresolved. Germline CDR1 and CDR2: MNHNS and SASEGT. V shed 11 bases and J shed 0 bases, with 11 bases lying between them. This CDR3 is built from 13 residues. CDR3 sequence: CAGSYPSGNTIYF. CDR3 DNA: TGTGCCGGGTCTTACCCCTCTGGAAACACCATATATTTT.

This clonotype appeared a single time. The J gene is TRBJ2-2, the V gene TRBV11-2, with 7 bases matching TRBD2. From germline, CDR1 is SGHAT and CDR2 FQNNGV. CDR3 length: 17 residues. V shed 0 bases and J 0 bases; nucleotides not matched to a gene: 4. Written as DNA, the CDR3 is TGTGCCAGCAGCTTAGATGGCGGGAGATCGAACACCGGGGAGCTGTTTTTT. Protein product: CASSLDGGRSNTGELFF. The whole variable domain, filled in from reference TRBV11-2 and TRBJ2-2, reads EAGVAQSPRYKIIEKRQSVAFWCNPISGHATLYWYQQILGQGPKLLIQFQNNGVVDDSQLPKDRFSAERLKGVDSTLKIQPAKLEDSAVYLCASSLDGGRSNTGELFFGEGSRLTVL.

The V gene is TRBV4-2, the J gene TRBJ1-1, with D possibly being TRBD1 (5 bases). Germline V gene sequence: CDR1 LGHNA, CDR2 YNFKEQ. This CDR3 is 14 amino acids long. Trimming took 2 bases from V and 4 from J, leaving 11 bases between them. In DNA, the CDR3 is TGTGCCAGCAGCCAATCCAGGGCCGGCACTGAAGCTTTCTTT. Its protein is CASSQSRAGTEAFF.

This clonotype has a count of ten or more. This rearrangement joins TRBV7-9 to TRBJ2-3; the match to TRBD2 covers 12 bases. Germline CDR1 SEHNR, CDR2 FQNEAQ (reference sequence). V shed 5 bases, J shed 2 bases, and the junction held 2 bases outside the gene matches. This CDR3 is 15 amino acids long. CDR3 amino acids: CASSTSGGTTDTQYF. The CDR3 DNA is TGTGCCAGCAGCACTAGCGGGGGGACCACAGATACGCAGTATTTT.

The chain is built from TRBV7-9 and TRBJ2-7; TRBD2 matches 12 bases. This CDR3 is built from 15 residues. Trimming cost V 2 bases and J 7 bases; bases outside gene matches: 6. Germline V gives CDR1 SEHNR, CDR2 FQNEAQ (reference sequence). The CDR3 bases are TGTGCCAGCAGCTTACTAGCGGGGGGGCGGGGAGAGCAGTACTTC. As protein: CASSLLAGGRGEQYF.

This clonotype was found a few times. This CDR3 reads CASSDPTGLITEAFF. CDR3 DNA: TGTGCCAGCAGTGACCCGACAGGGCTCATCACTGAAGCTTTCTTT. The chain combines TRBV6-1 with TRBJ1-1, with TRBD1 matching over 7 bases. Trimming removed 3 bases from V and 4 bases from J; junction bases left unmatched: 8. This CDR3 comprises 15 residues. Germline CDR1 reads MNHNS; CDR2 reads SASEGT.

This chain connects TRBV15 to TRBJ2-7, with 8 positions matching TRBD1. V lost 5 bases to trimming and J lost 9 bases; unmatched junction nucleotides: 15. The germline CDR1 and CDR2 sequences are LNHNV and YYDKDF (reference sequence). This CDR3 region has 15 residues. For the CDR3, the DNA is TGTGCCACCAGCCCGGACAGGGCGGACGTACGAAGGCAGTACTTC. Its translation: CATSPDRADVRRQYF.

This clonotype has a count of ten or more. This chain uses TRBV2 with TRBJ1-5, with D possibly matching TRBD1 (6 bases). This CDR3 has 17 residues. CDR1 is SNHLY, CDR2 FYNNEI, per germline. Trimming removed 8 bases at V and 4 bases at J, with 24 bases between. CDR3 coding DNA: TGTGCCAGCTCCTTCCTCAGAGGGGGGAAGGGTAATCAGCCCCAGCATTTT. Its translation: CASSFLRGGKGNQPQHF. The full variable domain, its missing parts supplied by reference TRBV2 and TRBJ1-5, is EPEVTQTPSHQVTQMGQEVILRCVPISNHLYFYWYRQILGQKVEFLVSFYNNEISEKSEIFDDQFSVERPDGSNFTLKIRSTKLEDSAMYFCASSFLRGGKGNQPQHFGDGTRLSIL.

This clonotype was counted ten times or more. The chain joins TRBV11-2 to TRBJ2-5; 8 nucleotides line up with TRBD2. Trimming at V came to 2 bases and at J to 3 bases, leaving 8 bases not matched to a gene. CDR1 and CDR2 (germline): SGHAT, FQNNGV. The CDR3 loop spans 16 amino acids. CDR3 sequence (DNA): TGTGCCAGCAGCTTAAATCCAACGGGGGGGGAAGAGACCCAGTACTTC. Translation gives CASSLNPTGGEETQYF.